This paragraph covers one TCR beta chain sequence. Its antigen remains unknown. This record belongs to a study of T cells after yellow fever vaccination. Study results and limitations: Most primary-vaccination clones reappeared after the booster (about 95% CD4, 75% to 90% CD8).

One entry per CDR3 protein, called by TCRdb with MiXCR from the 5' RACE reads. Counted here are about 220,000 distinct CDR3 sequences, about 3% occurring once; the ten biggest clones make up 3.2%. V was trimmed by 1 base and J by 2 bases, leaving 11 bases between them. Germline lookup yields CDR1 SGHNT and CDR2 YYREEE (reference sequence). The CDR3 length is 15 residues. This sequence was found in a man aged 18 to 29 who received the YFV17D yellow fever vaccine. Sample: CD4+ T cells sorted from PBMCs, taken 10 days after the yellow fever booster vaccination. This sequence joins TRBV5-4 and TRBJ2-3; tentative D call: TRBD2 (6 bases). CDR3 protein: CASSLRAGTTDTQYF. The CDR3 DNA reads as TGTGCCAGCAGCTTGAGGGCGGGGACCACAGATACGCAGTATTTT.